Below, 32 T cell receptor beta chains from the same sample are listed, as sequenced in a study of blood T cell repertoires in COVID-19. Some clones are missing from TCRdb's copy, which holds only in-frame ones; the method was immunoSEQ multiplex PCR. The table records about 150,000 clones, about 80% of them present only once. Sequencing used peripheral blood. These receptors originate from a man aged 55 to 69 with acute or convalescent COVID-19.

The chain links TRBV28 to TRBJ1-2; 7 nucleotides agree with TRBD1. J lost 1 base, V lost 6 bases, and 11 bases had no gene match. Germline lookup yields CDR1 MDHEN and CDR2 SYDVKM. The CDR3 contains 16 residues. CDR3 protein: CASRETGTAVNYGYTF. The CDR3 DNA is TGTGCCAGCAGGGAGACCGGGACAGCCGTTAACTATGGCTACACCTTC.

The chain has TRBV10-3 and TRBJ1-2, with D unclear. The CDR3 is 12 amino acids. The germline gives CDR1 ENHRY, CDR2 SYGVKD. Trimming left V 5 bases short and J 5 bases short, with 9 bases between. The CDR3 is CAISPGGYGYTF. DNA of the CDR3: TGTGCCATCAGTCCGGGAGGATATGGCTACACCTTC.

The V call is TRBV27, the J call TRBJ2-7, with 7 positions matching TRBD2. J gave up 5 bases and V 3 bases, and 7 bases lay outside the gene matches. This CDR3 is built from 14 residues. Germline lookup yields CDR1 MNHEY and CDR2 SMNVEV (reference sequence). CDR3 amino acids: CASSLRRESHEQYF. The CDR3 DNA reads TGTGCCAGCAGTTTGCGGCGGGAGTCCCACGAGCAGTACTTC.

The J gene is TRBJ2-2, the V gene TRBV4-1; TRBD1 agrees at 8 bases. Germline-derived CDR1 and CDR2 are MGHRA and YSYEKL. V lost 4 bases to trimming and J lost 7 bases; unmatched junction nucleotides: 11. The CDR3 length is 16 residues. CDR3 in DNA: TGCGCCAGCAGCCGTCTCGGACAGGGTGTTATCGGGGAGCTGTTTTTT. Translation: CASSRLGQGVIGELFF.

V and J are TRBV7-9 and TRBJ2-3; possible D gene TRBD2, 6 bases. This CDR3 region has 16 residues. V was cut by 5 bases and J by 0 bases, with 15 bases left in between. CDR1 is SEHNR and CDR2 is FQNEAQ in the germline V gene (reference sequence). CDR3 sequence (DNA): TGTGCCAGCAGCCCTGGAGGGAGGCCTAGCACAGATACGCAGTATTTT. The encoded protein is CASSPGGRPSTDTQYF. Full variable domain (missing parts from reference TRBV7-9 and TRBJ2-3): DTGVSQNPRHKITKRGQNVTFRCDPISEHNRLYWYRQTLGQGPEFLTYFQNEAQLEKSRLLSDRFSAERPKGSFSTLEIQRTEQGDSAMYLCASSPGGRPSTDTQYFGPGTRLTVL.

V and J are TRBV2 and TRBJ2-3, with 10 nucleotides matching TRBD1. The CDR3 loop spans 14 amino acids. After removal of 7 bases from V and 7 bases from J, the junction contained 8 bases not matched to a gene. Germline values: CDR1 SNHLY, CDR2 FYNNEI. The CDR3 is CASNPGQGWNTQYF. The CDR3 DNA follows: TGTGCCAGCAATCCGGGACAGGGGTGGAATACGCAGTATTTT.

This chain joins TRBV29-1 and TRBJ2-3, with 12 bases identical to TRBD2. Germline V gives CDR1 SQVTM, CDR2 ANQGSEA. Trimming cost V 8 bases and J 1 base; bases outside gene matches: 4. The CDR3 is made up of 14 amino acids. The CDR3 is CSIRTSGGTDTQYF. In nucleotides, the CDR3 is TGCAGCATCCGGACTAGCGGGGGCACAGATACGCAGTATTTT.

This clone has only a few counts. V gene TRBV5-5 combines with J gene TRBJ1-1; D not resolved. Deletions cut 0 bases from V and 9 bases from J, with 12 bases between. The CDR3 is 13 amino acids. Germline CDR1 is SGHKS and CDR2 is YYEKEE (reference sequence). The CDR3 nucleotides read TGTGCCAGCAGCTTGGCCGCGGCGCAAAAAGCTTTCTTT. Its translation: CASSLAAAQKAFF.

V is TRBV5-4 and J is TRBJ1-4, with TRBD1 matching over 9 bases. The CDR3 is 15 residues long. With 0 bases clipped from V and 6 bases from J, the junction kept 3 bases outside the gene matches. The V gene's germline CDR1 is SGHNT and CDR2 YYREEE (reference sequence). The CDR3 sequence is CASSLGGQGYEKLFF. In DNA, the CDR3 is TGTGCCAGCAGCTTGGGGGGACAGGGATATGAAAAACTGTTTTTT. The full variable domain, with the rest looked up from reference TRBV5-4 and TRBJ1-4, is ETGVTQSPTHLIKTRGQQVTLRCSSQSGHNTVSWYQQALGQGPQFIFQYYREEENGRGNFPPRFSGLQFPNYSSELNVNALELDDSALYLCASSLGGQGYEKLFFGSGTQLSVL.

This clone has a count of ten or more. The chain combines TRBV19 with TRBJ2-2, with a tentative D call TRBD1 (6 bases). This CDR3 comprises 15 residues. Germline CDR1 LNHDA, CDR2 SQIVND (reference sequence). The V and J ends lost 10 bases and 1 base respectively, with 16 bases between them. The DNA of the CDR3 is TGTGCCACTTCCGCAGGGGTCGTGAACACCGGGGAGCTGTTTTTT. Its translation is CATSAGVVNTGELFF.

The genes are TRBV18 and TRBJ1-1, with a weak D call TRBD1 (5 bases). V shed 3 bases and J shed 2 bases, with 19 bases lying between them. The germline gives CDR1 KGHSH, CDR2 LQKENI. The CDR3 contains 17 residues. Here the CDR3 reads CASSPPRWTGGNTEAFF. As DNA, the CDR3 is TGTGCCAGCTCACCTCCCCGGTGGACGGGGGGAAACACTGAAGCTTTCTTT.

The chain couples TRBV7-2 to TRBJ1-4, with D tentatively TRBD1 (6 bases). V shed 4 bases and J shed 5 bases, with 14 bases lying between them. Germline-derived CDR1 and CDR2 are SGHTA and FQGNSA. The CDR3 contains 15 residues. The CDR3 spells CASSSGVGFNEKLFF. Written as DNA, the CDR3 is TGTGCCAGCAGCTCAGGGGTGGGGTTCAATGAAAAACTGTTTTTT.

The chain has TRBV19 and TRBJ2-4; TRBD2 is a possible D gene (7 bases). The germline V and J ends were trimmed by 6 bases and 2 bases, with 20 bases remaining between them. The CDR3 has 17 amino acids. Germline V gene sequence: CDR1 LNHDA, CDR2 SQIVND (reference sequence). DNA for the CDR3: TGTGCCAGTAGCCTCCCTCCGGGGGGCGCGACCAAAAACATTCAGTACTTC. This encodes CASSLPPGGATKNIQYF.

The chain recombines TRBV3-1 (or the pseudogene TRBV3-2) with TRBJ2-3; TRBD1 aligns across 7 bases. With V trimmed by 0 bases and J by 5 bases, 5 bases remained unmatched. The germline V gene encodes CDR1 LGHDT and CDR2 YNNKEL (reference sequence). The CDR3 is made up of 15 amino acids. The CDR3 DNA reads as TGTGCCAGCAGCCAAGAAGGCAGGGGGAAAGATACGCAGTATTTT. Translation: CASSQEGRGKDTQYF.

The rearrangement uses TRBV7-2 and TRBJ2-3, with TRBD2 matching over 15 bases. The germline V gene encodes CDR1 SGHTA and CDR2 FQGNSA. The CDR3 sequence is 18 residues long. V dropped 1 base and J dropped 6; count of bases not matched to a gene: 8. CDR3 nucleotides: TGTGCCAGCAGCTTAGGGCGGACTAGCGGGGGGGCCCGTGATACGCAGTATTTT. As protein: CASSLGRTSGGARDTQYF.

The chain combines TRBV27 with TRBJ2-6, with 7 bases lining up with TRBD1. From germline, CDR1 is MNHEY and CDR2 SMNVEV (reference sequence). CDR3 length: 19 residues. V was clipped by 4 bases and J by 0 bases; unmatched bases: 12. The CDR3 DNA follows: TGTGCCAGCAGTTCGTGGAAGGAGACAGGGATCTCTGGGGCCAACGTCCTGACTTTC. Translated, it gives CASSSWKETGISGANVLTF.

CDR3 sequence reads: CASSYSGGSSYNEQFF. CDR3 bases: TGTGCCAGCAGTTACTCAGGCGGGAGCTCCTACAATGAGCAGTTCTTC. This chain connects TRBV6-6 to TRBJ2-1; 7 bases match TRBD2. The CDR3 is 16 residues long. Germline CDR1 and CDR2: MNHNY and SVGAGI (reference sequence). With V trimmed by 0 bases and J by 0 bases, 2 bases remained unmatched.

The rearrangement links TRBV5-4 to TRBJ1-1; TRBD1 is a possible D gene (6 bases). Germline V gene lookup returns CDR1 SGHNT and CDR2 YYREEE (reference sequence). Trimming shortened V by 4 bases and J by 3 bases, and 19 bases separated the two germline ends. CDR3 length: 16 residues. CDR3 nucleotide sequence: TGTGCCAGCAGCCTTAGGGAGGGGACAAGGTACACTGAAGCTTTCTTT. As protein: CASSLREGTRYTEAFF.

The J gene is TRBJ2-2, the V gene TRBV4-1; 11 nucleotides match TRBD1. Germline CDR1 MGHRA, CDR2 YSYEKL. The CDR3 covers 16 residues. Trimming removed 1 base from V and 5 bases from J; junction bases left unmatched: 3. The CDR3, as DNA: TGCGCCAGCAGCCAAGTGGGGACAGGGGGGACCGGGGAGCTGTTTTTT. Amino acids: CASSQVGTGGTGELFF.

This sequence joins TRBV28 and TRBJ2-5, with D perhaps TRBD2 (5 bases). Between the trimmed V and J ends, which lost 5 bases and 2 bases, there was a span of 18 bases. The CDR3 has 16 amino acids. Germline CDR1 MDHEN, CDR2 SYDVKM. CDR3 amino acids: CASSRPSLGGQETQYF. The CDR3 DNA reads as TGTGCCAGCAGTCGCCCGTCGTTGGGCGGGCAAGAGACCCAGTACTTC.

This clone was seen a single time. The V gene is TRBV9, the J gene TRBJ1-5; D gene unclear. Germline V gives CDR1 SGDLS, CDR2 YYNGEE. The CDR3 is 14 amino acids. Trimming cost V 0 bases and J 1 base, with 5 bases left between them. CDR3 nucleotide sequence: TGTGCCAGCAGCGTAGGAGGGAGCAATCAGCCCCAGCATTTT. As protein: CASSVGGSNQPQHF.

The chain combines TRBV6-5 with TRBJ2-7; TRBD2 matches 12 bases. The CDR3 is 14 residues long. CDR1 and CDR2 from the germline V gene are MNHEY and SVGAGI. V gave up 6 bases and J gave up 5 bases; unmatched junction bases: 5. The CDR3 nucleotides are TGTGCCAGCAGGCAGAGACTAGCGGGAGACGAGCAGTACTTC. This translates into CASRQRLAGDEQYF.

The genes are TRBV7-9 and TRBJ2-3, with TRBD2 as a possible D gene (7 bases). Per germline, CDR1 SEHNR and CDR2 FQNEAQ (reference sequence). V was clipped by 5 bases and J by 0 bases, with 12 bases between them. This CDR3 is 15 amino acids long. The DNA for the CDR3 is TGTGCCAGCAGCAGTCGGGGGGCGAGCACAGATACGCAGTATTTT. Translating gives CASSSRGASTDTQYF.

The chain combines TRBV2 with TRBJ1-5; 8 bases fit TRBD1. The CDR3 consists of 15 residues. Germline V gene lookup returns CDR1 SNHLY and CDR2 FYNNEI. After removal of 4 bases from V and 8 bases from J, the junction contained 10 bases not matched to a gene. The CDR3 bases are TGTGCCAGCAGTGGGACAGGGAAGGGAAGGGAGCCCCAGCATTTT. Protein: CASSGTGKGREPQHF.

This chain connects TRBV4-2 to TRBJ2-7, with TRBD2 as a possible D gene (5 bases). Germline lookup yields CDR1 LGHNA and CDR2 YNFKEQ. The CDR3 loop spans 14 amino acids. The V end lost 3 bases, the J end lost 2 bases, and 11 bases lay between the germline ends. The CDR3 DNA reads TGTGCCAGCAGCCAGGAGGCGAAGGCCTACGAGCAGTACTTC. Its protein product is CASSQEAKAYEQYF.

This clone came up once. The chain carries TRBV2 and TRBJ1-2; D unclear. The V gene lost 4 bases and the J gene lost 4 bases, with 10 bases spanning the gap. CDR1 SNHLY and CDR2 FYNNEI come from the germline V gene. This CDR3 is 13 amino acids long. CDR3 sequence: CASSGGGFYGYTF. In nucleotides, the CDR3 is TGTGCCAGCAGTGGAGGCGGCTTCTATGGCTACACCTTC.

The chain joins TRBV7-2 to TRBJ1-2; TRBD1 might be the D (5 bases). The CDR3 length is 12 residues. Deletions cut 5 bases from V and 10 bases from J, with 14 bases between. Germline assignment: CDR1 SGHTA and CDR2 FQGNSA. The CDR3 bases are TGTGCCAGCAGCCGAGACAGCTTAATCTACACCTTC. Protein: CASSRDSLIYTF.

The chain uses TRBV2 and TRBJ2-3; D perhaps matches TRBD2 (5 bases). Germline values: CDR1 SNHLY, CDR2 FYNNEI. There are 17 residues in the CDR3. The V end was cut by 1 base, the J end by 6 bases, with 20 bases between. The CDR3 region is CASSEGGEFSNQDTQYF. Written as DNA, the CDR3 is TGTGCCAGCAGTGAAGGGGGAGAGTTTTCCAACCAGGATACGCAGTATTTT.

This chain connects TRBV4-1 to TRBJ1-5, with TRBD1 matching 9 bases. There are 17 residues in the CDR3. Germline V gives CDR1 MGHRA, CDR2 YSYEKL. J lost 2 bases, V lost 4 bases, and 9 bases had no gene match. The CDR3 nucleotides are TGCGCCAGCAGCCCCCAACCGGGACAGGGAGGCAATCAGCCCCAGCATTTT. It codes for CASSPQPGQGGNQPQHF.

This clone was counted only a few times. The J gene is TRBJ1-2, the V gene TRBV16, with 7 positions matching TRBD1. This CDR3 is 13 amino acids long. Germline CDR1 KGHSY, CDR2 FQNENV. With 2 bases clipped from V and 4 bases from J, the junction kept 1 base outside the gene matches. The CDR3 loop reads CASSQGTVYGYTF. The CDR3 nucleotides read TGTGCCAGCAGCCAAGGGACAGTCTATGGCTACACCTTC.

J is TRBJ1-1 and V is TRBV19; tentative D call: TRBD1 (6 bases). The V end was cut by 3 bases, the J end by 7 bases, with 12 bases between. Germline values: CDR1 LNHDA, CDR2 SQIVND (reference sequence). This CDR3 region has 13 residues. The CDR3 DNA reads as TGTGCCAGTAGTATCTGGGGGCTGGGTGAAGCTTTCTTT. Protein: CASSIWGLGEAFF.

This rearrangement joins TRBV10-3 to TRBJ2-7; 9 nucleotides agree with TRBD1. CDR3 length: 11 residues. The V gene's germline CDR1 is ENHRY and CDR2 SYGVKD. The V segment lost 10 bases and the J segment 7 bases; nucleotides outside the gene matches: 5. CDR3 coding DNA: TGTGCCACGTGGACAGGGGAAGAGCAGTACTTC. Protein product: CATWTGEEQYF.